This TCR beta chain is from a study of OX40 agonist ivuxolimab in advanced cancers. As regards this clone: What it binds is unknown.

Study results and caveats: Clonal expansion among partial responders at 0.1-3.0 mg/kg ranked near the lowest.

Profiling relied on immunoSEQ multiplex PCR, and the TCRdb table lists in-frame clones only, not all of them. The top ten clones hold 0.42% of a sample with tens of thousands of clones, 82% of them seen once. Germline V gene lookup returns CDR1 LNHNV and CDR2 YYDKDF (reference sequence). The CDR3 loop spans 18 amino acids. Trimming removed 0 bases at V and 13 bases at J, with 25 bases between. This material consisted of CD4+ or CD8+ T cells sorted from blood, taken in a trial of the OX40 agonist ivuxolimab. V is TRBV15 and J is TRBJ1-6, with D perhaps TRBD1 (5 bases). The source is an adult with an advanced solid tumor such as melanoma, head and neck, liver or kidney cancer. CDR3 protein: CATSRDLVRAGRNPPLHF. In nucleotides, the CDR3 is TGTGCCACCAGCAGAGATCTGGTCAGGGCGGGAAGGAATCCGCCCCTCCACTTT.